This TCR beta chain was captured in a study of neurological immune-mediated disorders. Broader study findings: None of the CDR3 amino acid sequences of expanded clones recurred across subjects, suggesting private repertoires in all groups.

With regard to this clonotype: Its target is unknown.

Time point described: longitudinal time-point 1 (baseline). Libraries used 2 million unsorted PBMCs kept frozen in RNAlater. The authors made cDNA by 5'RACE with 10-nucleotide random UMIs. TCRdb used MiXCR to reprocess the 5' RACE reads, holding one entry per CDR3 protein. The data contain roughly 61,000 distinct CDR3 sequences, about 10% of them singletons. Germline lookup yields CDR1 SEHNR and CDR2 FQNEAQ (reference sequence). The length of the CDR3 is 14 residues. V gave up 5 bases and J gave up 2 bases, with 10 bases separating them. The rearrangement links TRBV7-9 to TRBJ1-5, with D possibly being TRBD1 (6 bases). The source of this sequence is a male donor with HTLV-1-associated myelopathy (HAM/TSP). Source material: PBMCs. The CDR3 region has the DNA TGTGCCAGCAGCCCCGAGGGGGGCAATCAGCCCCAGCATTTT. As protein: CASSPEGGNQPQHF.